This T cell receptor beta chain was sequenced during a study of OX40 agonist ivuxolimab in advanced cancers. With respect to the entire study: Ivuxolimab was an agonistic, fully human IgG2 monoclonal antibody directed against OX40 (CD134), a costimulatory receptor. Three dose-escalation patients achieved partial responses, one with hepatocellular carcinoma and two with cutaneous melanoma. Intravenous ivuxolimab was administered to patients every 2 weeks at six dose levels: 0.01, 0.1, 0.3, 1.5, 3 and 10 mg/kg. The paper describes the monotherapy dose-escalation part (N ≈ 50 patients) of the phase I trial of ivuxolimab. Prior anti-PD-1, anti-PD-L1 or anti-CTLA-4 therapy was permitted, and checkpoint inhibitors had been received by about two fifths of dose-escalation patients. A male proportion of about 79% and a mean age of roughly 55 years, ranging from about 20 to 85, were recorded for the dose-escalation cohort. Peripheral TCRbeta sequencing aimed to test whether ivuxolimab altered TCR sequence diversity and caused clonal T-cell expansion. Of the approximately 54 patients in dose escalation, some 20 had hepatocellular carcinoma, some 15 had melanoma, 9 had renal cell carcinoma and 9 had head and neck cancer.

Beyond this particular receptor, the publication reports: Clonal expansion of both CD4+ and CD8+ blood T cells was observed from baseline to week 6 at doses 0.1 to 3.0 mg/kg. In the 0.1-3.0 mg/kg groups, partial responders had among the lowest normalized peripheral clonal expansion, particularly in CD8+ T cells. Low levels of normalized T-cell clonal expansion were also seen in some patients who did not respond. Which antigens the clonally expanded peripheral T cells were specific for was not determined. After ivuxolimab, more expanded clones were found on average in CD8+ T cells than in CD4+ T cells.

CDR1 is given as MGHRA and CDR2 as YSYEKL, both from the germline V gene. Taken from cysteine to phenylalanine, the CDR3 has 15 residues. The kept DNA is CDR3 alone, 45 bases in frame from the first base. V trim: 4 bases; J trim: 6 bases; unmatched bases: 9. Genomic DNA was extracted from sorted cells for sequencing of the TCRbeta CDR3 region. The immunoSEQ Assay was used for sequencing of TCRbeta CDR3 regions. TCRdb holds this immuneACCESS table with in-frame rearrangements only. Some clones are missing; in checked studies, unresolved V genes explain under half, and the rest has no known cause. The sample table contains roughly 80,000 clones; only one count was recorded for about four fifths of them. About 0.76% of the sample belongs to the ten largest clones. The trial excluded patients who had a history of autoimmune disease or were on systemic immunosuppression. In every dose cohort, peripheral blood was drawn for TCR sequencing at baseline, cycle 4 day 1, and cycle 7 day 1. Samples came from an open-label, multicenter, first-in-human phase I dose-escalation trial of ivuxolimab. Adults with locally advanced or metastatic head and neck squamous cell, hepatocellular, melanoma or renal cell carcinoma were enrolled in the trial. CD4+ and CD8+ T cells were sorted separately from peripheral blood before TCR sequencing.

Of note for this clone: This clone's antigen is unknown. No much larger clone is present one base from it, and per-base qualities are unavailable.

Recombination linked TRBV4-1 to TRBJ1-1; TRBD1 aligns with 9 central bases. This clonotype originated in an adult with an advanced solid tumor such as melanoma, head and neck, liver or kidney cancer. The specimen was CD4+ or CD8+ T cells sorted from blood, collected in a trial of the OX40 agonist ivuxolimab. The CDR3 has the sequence CASSPETGGGPEAFF. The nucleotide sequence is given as TGCGCCAGCAGCCCCGAAACAGGGGGCGGCCCTGAAGCTTTCTTT.